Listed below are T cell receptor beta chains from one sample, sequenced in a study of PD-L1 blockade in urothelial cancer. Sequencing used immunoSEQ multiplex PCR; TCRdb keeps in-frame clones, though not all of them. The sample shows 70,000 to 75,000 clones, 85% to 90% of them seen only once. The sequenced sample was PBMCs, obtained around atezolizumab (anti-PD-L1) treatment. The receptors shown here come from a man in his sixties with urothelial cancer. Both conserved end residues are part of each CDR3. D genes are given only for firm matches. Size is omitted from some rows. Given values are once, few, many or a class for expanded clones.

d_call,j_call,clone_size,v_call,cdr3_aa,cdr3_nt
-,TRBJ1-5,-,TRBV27,CASSLYPGNQPQHF,TGTGCCAGCAGTTTATATCCGGGGAATCAGCCCCAGCATTTT
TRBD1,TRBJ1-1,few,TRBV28,CASSPHTLTGRTEAFF,TGTGCCAGCAGTCCACATACCTTGACAGGGAGAACTGAAGCTTTCTTT
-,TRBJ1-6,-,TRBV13,CASGQGNSPLHF,TGTGCCAGCGGGCAGGGGAATTCCCCCCTCCACTTT
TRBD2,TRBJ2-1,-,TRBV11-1,CASSTGTSGGASNEQFF,TGTGCCAGCAGCACAGGGACTAGCGGGGGGGCTAGCAATGAGCAGTTCTTC
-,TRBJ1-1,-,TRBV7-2,CASSNSLGTEAFF,TGTGCCAGCAGCAACAGTTTGGGCACTGAAGCTTTCTTT
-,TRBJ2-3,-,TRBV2,CASSDVDTQYF,TGTGCCAGCAGTGACGTAGATACGCAGTATTTT
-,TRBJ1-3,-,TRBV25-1,CASGRGHGSGNTIYF,TGTGCCAGCGGGCGGGGGCACGGCTCTGGAAACACCATATATTTT
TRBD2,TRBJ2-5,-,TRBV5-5,CASSLDGGRGQETQYF,TGTGCCAGCAGCTTGGATGGCGGGAGGGGACAAGAGACCCAGTACTTC
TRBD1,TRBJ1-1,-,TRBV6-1,CASREPGQGYEAFF,TGTGCCAGCAGAGAACCGGGACAGGGGTATGAAGCTTTCTTT
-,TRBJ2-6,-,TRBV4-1,CASSQEPLAGSGANVLTF,TGCGCCAGCAGCCAAGAACCGCTAGCAGGCTCTGGGGCCAACGTCCTGACTTTC
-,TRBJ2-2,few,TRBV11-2,CASSLDVNTGELFF,TGTGCCAGCAGCTTAGACGTAAACACCGGGGAGCTGTTTTTT
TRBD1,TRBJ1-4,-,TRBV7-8,CASSHRGTATNEKLFF,TGTGCCAGCAGCCACAGGGGTACTGCAACTAATGAAAAACTGTTTTTT
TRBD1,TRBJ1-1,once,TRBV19,CASAPGQGVNTEAFF,TGTGCCAGTGCGCCGGGACAGGGGGTAAACACTGAAGCTTTCTTT
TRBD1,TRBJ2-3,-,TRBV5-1,CASSRTGVGTDTQYF,TGCGCCAGCAGCCGGACAGGGGTTGGCACAGATACGCAGTATTTT
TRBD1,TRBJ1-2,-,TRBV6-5,CASSYSGQGFGYTF,TGTGCCAGCAGTTACTCGGGACAGGGTTTTGGCTACACCTTC
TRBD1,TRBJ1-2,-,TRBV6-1,CASQSTGGTDYGYTF,TGTGCCAGCCAATCCACAGGGGGCACGGACTATGGCTACACCTTC
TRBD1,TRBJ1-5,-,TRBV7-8,CASSLGDRRGYQPQHF,TGTGCCAGCAGCTTAGGGGACAGGAGGGGGTATCAGCCCCAGCATTTT
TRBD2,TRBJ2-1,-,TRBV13,CASSLLGGYNEQFF,TGTGCCAGCAGCTTACTGGGAGGGTACAATGAGCAGTTCTTC
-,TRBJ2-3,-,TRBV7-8,CASRFRPSGTDTQYF,TGTGCCAGCAGATTCAGGCCTAGCGGCACAGATACGCAGTATTTT
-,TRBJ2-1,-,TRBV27,CASRTGGPHNEQFF,TGTGCCAGCAGGACGGGGGGCCCCCACAATGAGCAGTTCTTC
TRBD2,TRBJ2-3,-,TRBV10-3,CATSSGGGLTDTQYF,TGTGCCACTAGTTCGGGGGGGGGCCTTACAGATACGCAGTATTTT
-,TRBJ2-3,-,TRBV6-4,CASSDTYTDTQYF,TGTGCCAGCAGTGACACCTACACAGATACGCAGTATTTT
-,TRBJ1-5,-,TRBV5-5,CASSGMDIPSNQPQHF,TGTGCCAGCAGCGGCATGGACATACCTAGCAATCAGCCCCAGCATTTT
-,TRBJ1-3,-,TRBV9,CASSVLSQGISGNTIYF,TGTGCCAGCAGCGTACTGTCCCAGGGGATTTCTGGAAACACCATATATTTT
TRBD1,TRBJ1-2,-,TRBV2,CASSRGQGLEGYTF,TGTGCCAGCAGTCGGGGACAGGGTTTGGAGGGCTACACCTTC
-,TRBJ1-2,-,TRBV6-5,CASHPAANYGYTF,TGTGCCAGCCATCCGGCGGCCAACTATGGCTACACCTTC
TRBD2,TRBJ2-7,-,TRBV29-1,CSAGGGSSYEQYF,TGCAGCGCGGGCGGCGGGAGCTCCTACGAGCAGTACTTC
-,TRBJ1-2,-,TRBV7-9,CASSLGGQDGYTF,TGTGCCAGCAGCTTAGGAGGGCAGGACGGCTACACCTTC
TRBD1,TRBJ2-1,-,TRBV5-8,CASSRGQGARNEQFF,TGTGCCAGCAGTAGGGGACAGGGGGCTAGGAATGAGCAGTTCTTC
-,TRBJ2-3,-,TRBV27,CASRWGADTQYF,TGTGCCAGCAGATGGGGGGCAGATACGCAGTATTTT
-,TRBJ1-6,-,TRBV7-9,CASSLEQESSPLHF,TGTGCCAGCAGCTTAGAACAGGAAAGTTCACCCCTCCACTTT
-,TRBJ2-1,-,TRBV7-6,CASSPISATGGNEQFF,TGTGCCAGCAGCCCCATTTCGGCTACCGGGGGCAATGAGCAGTTCTTC
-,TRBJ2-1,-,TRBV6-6,CASSSTGFEQFF,TGTGCCAGCAGTTCCACAGGGTTTGAGCAGTTCTTC
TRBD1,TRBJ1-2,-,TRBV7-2,CASSLAGTDYGYTF,TGTGCCAGCAGCTTAGCCGGGACAGACTATGGCTACACCTTC
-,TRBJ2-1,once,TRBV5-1,CASSLEARDWGYNEQFF,TGCGCCAGCAGCTTGGAGGCCCGGGACTGGGGCTACAATGAGCAGTTCTTC
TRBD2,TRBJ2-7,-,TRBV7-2,CASSLETSGPYEQYF,TGTGCCAGCAGCTTAGAGACTAGCGGGCCCTACGAGCAGTACTTC
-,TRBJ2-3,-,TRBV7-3,CASSLRGGLTDTQYF,TGTGCCAGCAGCTTAAGGGGGGGCCTCACAGATACGCAGTATTTT
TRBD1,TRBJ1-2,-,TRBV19,CASSTGTGNYGYTF,TGTGCCAGTAGCACCGGGACAGGCAACTATGGCTACACCTTC
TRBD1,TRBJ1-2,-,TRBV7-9,CASSSSTGVPIYTF,TGTGCCAGCAGCTCATCGACAGGGGTGCCCATCTACACCTTC
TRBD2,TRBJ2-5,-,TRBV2,CASGGRGRETQYF,TGTGCCAGCGGGGGGAGGGGTCGGGAGACCCAGTACTTC
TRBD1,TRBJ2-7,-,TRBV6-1,CASSARDSSYEQYF,TGTGCCAGCAGTGCCCGGGACAGCTCCTACGAGCAGTACTTC
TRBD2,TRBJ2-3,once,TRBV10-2,CASKGTSGATDTQYF,TGCGCCAGCAAGGGGACTAGCGGGGCCACAGATACGCAGTATTTT
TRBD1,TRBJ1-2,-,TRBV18,CASSPMDRGANYGYTF,TGTGCCAGCTCACCAATGGACAGGGGAGCTAACTATGGCTACACCTTC
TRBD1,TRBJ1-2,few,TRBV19,CASTPGQGKVYGYTF,TGTGCCAGTACCCCGGGACAGGGGAAAGTCTATGGCTACACCTTC
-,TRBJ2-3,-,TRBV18,CASSPSTDTQYF,TGTGCCAGCTCACCATCGACAGATACGCAGTATTTT